This passage covers 8 T cell receptor beta chains from one sample sequenced in a study of blood T cells in healthy people across ages. PCR was performed a second time for about 6 to 12 cycles using a sample-barcoded 5' primer and a J-beta primer mix. TCRdb independently ran MiXCR on the 5' RACE reads; one entry per CDR3 protein. Of around 1.5 million distinct CDR3 sequences in the sample, about 43% were seen once. The sequencing sample was made of blood. The source of these receptors is a woman aged 18-29 years in good health.

This clonotype was observed a handful of times. The rearrangement links TRBV12-3 or TRBV12-4 to TRBJ2-7; the D is unclear. This CDR3 comprises 14 residues. The germline V and J ends were trimmed by 6 bases and 2 bases, with 14 bases remaining between them. Here the CDR3 reads CASSRVGSTYEQYF. The CDR3 DNA follows: TGTGCCAGCAGCCGAGTGGGCAGTACCTACGAGCAGTACTTC.

This chain joins TRBV25-1 and TRBJ2-3; maybe TRBD2 (5 bases). The length of the CDR3 is 15 residues. CDR1 is MGHDK, CDR2 SYGVNS, per germline. Between the trimmed V and J ends, which lost 3 bases and 2 bases, there was a span of 12 bases. The CDR3 sequence: CASSDRRRNTDTQYF. Here the CDR3 DNA reads TGTGCCAGCAGTGATCGGAGGAGGAACACAGATACGCAGTATTTT.

This clonotype was seen ten or more times. The V call is TRBV14, the J call TRBJ2-7; 14 nucleotides align to TRBD2. This CDR3 has 15 amino acids. V shed 4 bases, J shed 3 bases, and the junction held 2 bases outside the gene matches. Per germline, CDR1 SGHDN and CDR2 FVKESK. The CDR3 region has the DNA TGTGCCAGCAGCCTGGGACTAGCGGGGGACTACGAGCAGTACTTC. Translation gives CASSLGLAGDYEQYF.

This clonotype has more than one count but fewer than ten. V is TRBV12-3 or TRBV12-4 and J is TRBJ1-2; D is ambiguous. The CDR3 covers 11 residues. Trimming shortened V by 5 bases and J by 5 bases, and 6 bases separated the two germline ends. The CDR3 loop reads CASSQMYGYTF. CDR3 DNA sequence: TGTGCCAGCAGTCAGATGTATGGCTACACCTTC.

This chain links TRBV6-2 or TRBV6-3 with TRBJ2-1; D possibly uses TRBD1 or TRBD2 (6 bases each). The CDR3 is 14 amino acids. Trimming pared 6 bases from V and 3 bases from J, leaving 12 bases between. Germline V gene sequence: CDR1 MNHEY, CDR2 SVGEGT. The CDR3 nucleotides are TGTGCCAGCAGGTACGGGGGCAACTACAATGAGCAGTTCTTC. Translation gives CASRYGGNYNEQFF.

This clonotype was counted at least ten times. This chain connects TRBV20-1 to TRBJ2-5; no definite D call. The CDR3 is 12 residues long. Per germline, CDR1 DFQATT and CDR2 SNEGSKA (reference sequence). The ends were cut back, 8 bases at V and 2 bases at J, with 12 bases in the middle. DNA for the CDR3: TGCAGTCCCCTGGACCTTCAAGAGACCCAGTACTTC. Protein: CSPLDLQETQYF.

This clonotype was seen a handful of times. The V and J genes are TRBV6-1 and TRBJ2-1; 14 nucleotides line up with TRBD2. The CDR3 covers 17 residues. The V gene end was trimmed by 6 bases and the J gene end by 1 base; junction bases not matched to a gene: 5. Germline assignment: CDR1 MNHNS and CDR2 SASEGT. DNA of the CDR3: TGTGCCAGCAGGAGAGGGACTAGCGGGGGTTCCTACAATGAGCAGTTCTTC. Amino acids: CASRRGTSGGSYNEQFF.

The V gene is TRBV5-1, the J gene TRBJ2-1; D uncertain. Between the trimmed V and J ends, which lost 5 bases and 0 bases, there was a span of 15 bases. The germline CDR1 and CDR2 sequences are SGHRS and YFSETQ. This CDR3 has 16 amino acids. Here the CDR3 DNA reads TGCGCCAGCAGTTTTACTTCCCATGCCTCCTACAATGAGCAGTTCTTC. Translated, it gives CASSFTSHASYNEQFF.